This T cell receptor beta chain comes out of a study of blood T cell repertoires in COVID-19. The overall study: Both acute and convalescent COVID-19 samples were obtained from the United States, Italy and Spain. PBMCs, B-cell-depleted T cells, or T cells provided the cDNA or gDNA that made up the material.

Per the original methods: Estimation of nucleated cell counts relied on the amplification of reference gene primers. Some clones are missing from TCRdb's copy, which holds only in-frame ones; the method was immunoSEQ multiplex PCR. That table supplies the V and J calls and clone size; D and trimming were determined from the DNA. The data hold about 97,000 clones, with around 73% observed a single time. Trimming took 2 bases from V and 5 from J; bases not matched to a gene: 6. Germline V CDR1 and CDR2: LNHDA, SQIVND (reference sequence). This CDR3 region has 15 residues. This receptor was obtained from a man in his fifties or sixties with active or convalescent COVID-19. This chain connects TRBV19 to TRBJ2-5, with 9 nucleotides matching TRBD2. The sample comprised peripheral blood. As DNA, the CDR3 is TGTGCCAGTAGTATATTAGCGGGAGAAGAGGAGACCCAGTACTTC. Translation: CASSILAGEEETQYF.